These T cell receptor beta chains were read from a single sample in a study of response to subunit inactivated influenza vaccine. From the RT-PCR reads, TCRdb called clonotypes with MiXCR, one entry per CDR3 protein. The sample has about 650,000 distinct CDR3 sequences, less than 20% seen once. The sequences come from PBMCs from blood, collected roughly 13 days after vaccination. These receptors originate from a man in his forties or fifties who received an inactivated influenza vaccine. The CDR3 runs from the conserved cysteine through the conserved F or W. The size of a clone is reported for some rows only, either as once, few or many, or as a class for expanded clones.

abundance: few; v_gene: TRBV29-1; CDR3aa: CSVIRDSRGYEQYF
abundance: few; v_gene: TRBV20-1; CDR3aa: CSAHTSGGARDTQYF
abundance: few; v_gene: TRBV19; CDR3aa: CASSIGWRGKKTGNTIYF
abundance: NA; v_gene: TRBV7-9; CDR3aa: CASSTAGQGHQPQHF
abundance: few; v_gene: TRBV9; CDR3aa: CASSVEGQGHTQYF
abundance: few; v_gene: TRBV7-2; CDR3aa: CASSLVWGNNQPQHF
abundance: NA; v_gene: TRBV6-5; CDR3aa: CASSSRQGVFGTDTQYF
abundance: NA; v_gene: TRBV2; CDR3aa: CASSVSGGNTGELFF
abundance: NA; v_gene: TRBV7-6; CDR3aa: CASSLGFQHNTDTQYF
abundance: NA; v_gene: TRBV7-3; CDR3aa: CASSPMTGGAEGYTF
abundance: few; v_gene: TRBV5-1; CDR3aa: CASSLGLVGRETQYF
abundance: NA; v_gene: TRBV18; CDR3aa: CASSPPAASYEQYF
abundance: few; v_gene: TRBV7-2; CDR3aa: CASSLAFSGAYNEQFF
abundance: NA; v_gene: TRBV5-1; CDR3aa: CASSLVSQGAGSPLHF
abundance: NA; v_gene: TRBV20-1; CDR3aa: CSAIDSPSYGYTF
abundance: few; v_gene: TRBV5-1; CDR3aa: CASSLALTGAYEQYF
abundance: few; v_gene: TRBV24-1; CDR3aa: CATSDGQGLHF
abundance: NA; v_gene: TRBV7-2; CDR3aa: CASSLVFSNTISYEQYF
abundance: NA; v_gene: TRBV20-1; CDR3aa: CSARGPGGEKLFF
abundance: few; v_gene: TRBV28; CDR3aa: CASSLFIVIGTGSSGYTF
abundance: NA; v_gene: TRBV5-1; CDR3aa: CASSFRTGFYEQYF
abundance: few; v_gene: TRBV10-3; CDR3aa: CAISVALGGETQYF
abundance: NA; v_gene: TRBV20-1; CDR3aa: CSAKDRLNTEAFF
abundance: NA; v_gene: TRBV6-2/TRBV6-3; CDR3aa: CASSSAYRGDYEQYF
abundance: few; v_gene: TRBV2; CDR3aa: CASFRGKSEQYF
abundance: NA; v_gene: TRBV24-1; CDR3aa: CATSDSGTGSDEQYF
abundance: few; v_gene: TRBV29-1; CDR3aa: CSAMVLAGVWEQYF
abundance: NA; v_gene: TRBV5-1; CDR3aa: CASSRGSSGSTDTQYF
abundance: few; v_gene: TRBV4-1; CDR3aa: CASSQGQSEAFF
abundance: NA; v_gene: TRBV20-1; CDR3aa: CSATGTRLNEQFF